This is a list of T cell receptor beta chains from one sample in a study of CD4 T cells in relation to SARS-CoV-2 and coronaviruses. These receptors have no identified antigens. The repertoire was sequenced with immunoSEQ multiplex PCR; TCRdb's copy has only in-frame clones and lacks some. The sample comprises about 29,000 clones, about three quarters of which are singletons, and roughly 15% rests with the top ten. Sequenced material: CD4+ T cells from PBMCs, cultured in vitro. All receptors derive from a human donor in good health. Each CDR3 is given with its conserved first and last residue. Each record gives: clone size, J gene, D gene, V gene, CDR3 protein, CDR3 DNA. D genes are given only for firm matches. Clone size is stated in some rows and not others, as once, few, many or a class when expanded.

few TRBJ2-7 TRBD1 TRBV25-1 CASSGLSDRGRPVYEQYF TGTGCCAGCAGTGGACTCTCGGACAGGGGGCGCCCCGTCTACGAGCAGTACTTC
few TRBJ1-5 TRBD1 TRBV4-1 CASSWRDSDAQHF TGCGCCAGCAGCTGGAGGGACAGCGATGCCCAGCATTTT
few TRBJ2-2 TRBD2 TRBV7-3 CASSPVLAVTGELFF TGTGCCAGCAGCCCCGTCCTAGCGGTCACCGGGGAGCTGTTTTTT
once TRBJ1-2 . TRBV5-6 CASSFGQGAFSF .
. TRBJ1-2 . TRBV3-1/TRBV3-2 CASSQFQGPYGYTF TGTGCCAGCAGCCAATTTCAGGGACCCTATGGCTACACCTTC
once TRBJ2-7 TRBD2 TRBV10-3 CAISEAGLAANSYEQYF TGTGCCATCAGTGAAGCCGGACTAGCGGCTAACTCCTACGAGCAGTACTTC
. TRBJ2-3 . TRBV5-4 CASSLDTDTQYF TGTGCCAGCAGCTTGGACACAGATACGCAGTATTTT
. TRBJ1-2 TRBD1 TRBV7-2 CASSPNGQGVGGYTF TGTGCCAGCAGCCCGAACGGACAGGGGGTAGGTGGCTACACCTTC
. TRBJ2-5 TRBD1 TRBV7-8 CASSMGQGAQETQYF TGTGCCAGCAGCATGGGACAGGGGGCCCAAGAGACCCAGTACTTC
. TRBJ1-1 . TRBV6-4 CASIRPRDPRLGNTEAFF TGTGCCAGCATTCGACCCCGGGACCCCCGTTTGGGGAACACTGAAGCTTTCTTT
. TRBJ1-6 . TRBV6-5 CASSYTSRDFGTLHF TGTGCCAGCAGTTACACCTCAAGGGACTTCGGGACCCTCCACTTT
. TRBJ2-4 . TRBV7-9 CASSLGQTNIQYF TGTGCCAGCAGCTTAGGGCAGACAAACATTCAGTACTTC
. TRBJ2-7 TRBD1 TRBV2 CASREQGRVGYEQYF TGTGCCAGCAGGGAACAGGGGCGGGTGGGCTACGAGCAGTACTTC
. TRBJ2-7 . TRBV3-1/TRBV3-2 CASSQEGQRVGHEQYF TGTGCCAGCAGCCAAGAGGGGCAGAGGGTAGGCCACGAGCAGTACTTC
. TRBJ2-1 . TRBV25-1 CASSEFGIPNEQFF TGTGCCAGCAGTGAGTTTGGGATCCCCAATGAGCAGTTCTTC
. TRBJ1-1 . TRBV29-1 CSVESVRGNTEAFF TGCAGCGTTGAATCGGTCAGGGGTAACACTGAAGCTTTCTTT
. TRBJ1-2 TRBD1 TRBV18 CASSSQGGMMEYYGYTF TGTGCCAGCTCATCACAGGGGGGGATGATGGAGTACTATGGCTACACCTTC
once TRBJ1-2 TRBD1 TRBV6-6 CASRIQGANYGYTF TGTGCCAGCAGGATTCAGGGGGCGAACTATGGCTACACCTTC
. TRBJ1-2 . TRBV9 CASSQTPWGYTF TGTGCCAGCTCGCAGACCCCCTGGGGCTACACCTTC
once TRBJ2-5 . TRBV11-2 CASSLPPLRDGPEETQYF TGTGCCAGCAGCTTACCCCCCCTTCGGGACGGTCCCGAAGAGACCCAGTACTTC
. TRBJ2-3 TRBD2 TRBV7-7 CASSRGGGSTDTQYF TGTGCCAGCAGCCGTGGGGGGGGATCCACAGATACGCAGTATTTT
. TRBJ2-7 . TRBV10-3 CAISASVVSSYEQYF TGTGCCATCAGTGCCTCGGTGGTGAGCTCCTACGAGCAGTACTTC
. TRBJ2-7 TRBD1 TRBV6-2/TRBV6-3 CASSAGTGIHF TGTGCCAGCAGTGCCGGGACAGGGATTCACTTC
. TRBJ1-5 TRBD1 TRBV28 CASLRDRGGQPQHF TGTGCCAGCCTCCGCGACAGGGGAGGGCAGCCCCAGCATTTT
. TRBJ2-7 TRBD2 TRBV6-2/TRBV6-3 CASSRSGMPYQQYF TGTGCCAGCAGTAGAAGCGGGATGCCGTATCAGCAGTACTTC
. TRBJ1-4 . TRBV21-1 CASSGRIPTNEKLFF TGTGCCAGCAGCGGGAGAATACCAACTAATGAAAAACTGTTTTTT
few TRBJ1-6 . TRBV12-5 CASSLERGTPLHF TGTGCTAGTTCCCTAGAGAGAGGTACACCCCTCCACTTT
. TRBJ1-6 TRBD1 TRBV18 CASSPRRDRGNSPLHF TGTGCCAGCTCACCACGAAGGGACAGGGGGAATTCACCCCTCCACTTT
. TRBJ2-5 . TRBV7-9 CASLGTDRWETQYF TGTGCCAGCCTAGGGACGGACCGTTGGGAGACCCAGTACTTC
. TRBJ2-7 . TRBV5-1 CASSLGGRTYEQYF TGCGCCAGCAGCTTGGGGGGGAGGACCTACGAGCAGTACTTC
. TRBJ2-7 TRBD2 TRBV4-1 CASSPREGLAGNEQYF TGCGCCAGCAGCCCACGGGAGGGACTAGCGGGAAACGAGCAGTACTTC
. TRBJ2-5 TRBD2 TRBV6-2/TRBV6-3 CASSYLAGGVTQYF TGTGCCAGCAGTTACCTTGCGGGAGGCGTGACCCAGTACTTC
few TRBJ1-1 . TRBV9 CASSVVLDGAEAFF TGTGCCAGCAGCGTAGTCTTGGATGGGGCTGAAGCTTTCTTT
few TRBJ2-7 . TRBV4-2 CASSALWTTSNEQYF TGTGCCAGCAGCGCCCTGTGGACCACAAGCAACGAGCAGTACTTC
. TRBJ2-3 . TRBV29-1 CSVPMSDTQYF TGCAGCGTCCCAATGTCAGATACGCAGTATTTT
. TRBJ2-1 . TRBV3-1/TRBV3-2 CASSPWDLDNEQFF TGTGCCAGCAGCCCATGGGATTTAGACAATGAGCAGTTCTTC
. TRBJ1-4 . TRBV5-6 CASSLGTQTEKLFF TGTGCCAGCAGCTTGGGCACCCAAACTGAAAAACTGTTTTTT
. TRBJ2-7 . TRBV7-2 CASSLVGGLYEQYF TGTGCCAGCAGCTTAGTCGGAGGGCTATACGAGCAGTACTTC
. TRBJ1-1 . TRBV18 CASSLTENTEAFF TGTGCCAGCTCACTTACAGAGAACACTGAAGCTTTCTTT
. TRBJ2-3 . TRBV7-6 CASSLVASASTDTQYF TGTGCCAGCAGCCTCGTAGCGTCGGCTAGCACAGATACGCAGTATTTT
. TRBJ2-3 TRBD2 TRBV2 CASRSRAGASTDTQYF TGTGCCAGCAGGAGTCGAGCGGGGGCTAGCACAGATACGCAGTATTTT
few TRBJ2-3 . TRBV5-1 CASSPGQSTDTQYF TGCGCCAGCAGCCCAGGACAGAGCACAGATACGCAGTATTTT
. TRBJ1-6 . TRBV7-2 CASSFTRDTNNSPLHF TGTGCCAGCAGCTTTACCCGGGACACAAATAATTCACCCCTCCACTTT
. TRBJ2-1 . TRBV4-2 CASSQDWNDNNEQFF TGTGCCAGCAGCCAAGATTGGAACGATAACAATGAGCAGTTCTTC
. TRBJ2-5 TRBD1 TRBV7-7 CASSPWTGGMETQYF TGTGCCAGCAGCCCCTGGACAGGGGGCATGGAGACCCAGTACTTC
. TRBJ2-2 . TRBV18 CASSPQLGAPLRELFF TGTGCCAGCTCACCACAATTGGGGGCCCCACTCAGGGAGCTGTTTTTT
. TRBJ2-1 . TRBV3-1/TRBV3-2 CASSHSVRGMNEQFF TGTGCCAGCAGCCACTCGGTGCGGGGAATGAATGAGCAGTTCTTC
. TRBJ1-5 . TRBV30 CAWSGQLSGNQPQHF TGTGCCTGGAGCGGACAGCTTAGCGGCAATCAGCCCCAGCATTTT
. TRBJ2-7 TRBD1 TRBV6-2/TRBV6-3 CASSLLSGTGGSTYF TGTGCCAGCAGCCTCCTCTCCGGGACAGGGGGCTCCACGTACTTC